What follows are 13 T cell receptor beta chains derived from one specimen sequenced in a study of T cells after yellow fever vaccination. A single record per CDR3 protein comes from TCRdb applying MiXCR to the 5' RACE reads. The profile shows about 120,000 distinct CDR3 sequences, roughly 7.2% of them singletons. Specimen: CD4+ T cells sorted from PBMCs, collected 45 days after the first yellow fever vaccination. The receptors come from a man between 18 and 29 years old who received the YFV17D yellow fever vaccine.

In its sample, this clonotype was seen many times. The chain combines TRBV30 with TRBJ1-1; D uncertain. V was cut by 3 bases and J by 1 base, with 6 bases left in between. Per the germline V gene, CDR1 is GTSNPN and CDR2 is SVGIG (reference sequence). The CDR3 extends over 12 amino acids. The CDR3, as DNA: TGTGCCTGGAGCCTTGGGAACACTGAAGCTTTCTTT. Encoded protein: CAWSLGNTEAFF.

This clonotype has a count of ten or more. The J gene is TRBJ1-1, the V gene TRBV7-9, with D uncertain. Germline CDR1 SEHNR, CDR2 FQNEAQ (reference sequence). V lost 1 base to trimming and J lost 11 bases, with 11 bases between them. The CDR3 spans 12 residues. The CDR3 region is CASSLGDAMAFF. CDR3 bases: TGTGCCAGCAGCTTAGGGGATGCGATGGCTTTCTTT. Looking up the rest from reference TRBV7-9 and TRBJ1-1 gives the full variable domain: DTGVSQNPRHKITKRGQNVTFRCDPISEHNRLYWYRQTLGQGPEFLTYFQNEAQLEKSRLLSDRFSAERPKGSFSTLEIQRTEQGDSAMYLCASSLGDAMAFFGQGTRLTVV.

This chain uses TRBV20-1 with TRBJ2-3; D call uncertain. In germline, CDR1 is DFQATT, CDR2 SNEGSKA (reference sequence). The CDR3 contains 13 residues. V lost 2 bases and J lost 2, with 8 bases in between. CDR3 coding DNA: TGCAGTGCTAGAACGTTGGACACAGATACGCAGTATTTT. It encodes CSARTLDTDTQYF.

This clonotype was observed at least ten times. The rearrangement uses TRBV5-1 and TRBJ2-7; TRBD1 matches 7 bases. This CDR3 region has 12 residues. Germline loops: CDR1 SGHRS, CDR2 YFSETQ. V was pared by 4 bases and J by 5 bases, with 3 bases of the junction left unmatched. CDR3: CASSPDRDEQYF. As DNA, the CDR3 is TGCGCCAGCAGCCCTGACAGGGACGAGCAGTACTTC.

This clonotype was seen at least ten times. CDR3 amino acids: CASSSYSRQGPSYTDTQYF. CDR3 bases: TGTGCCAGCAGCTCCTACTCTAGACAGGGGCCATCCTACACAGATACGCAGTATTTT. This rearrangement joins TRBV11-2 to TRBJ2-3; 8 nucleotides agree with TRBD1. The CDR3 runs 19 residues. The V segment lost 4 bases and the J segment 2 bases; nucleotides outside the gene matches: 17. The V gene's germline CDR1 is SGHAT and CDR2 FQNNGV.

Ten or more counts support this clonotype. The genes are TRBV6-2 or TRBV6-3 and TRBJ2-1; 11 bases map to TRBD2. Trimming cost V 0 bases and J 2 bases; bases outside gene matches: 6. Germline CDR1 reads MNHEY; CDR2 reads SVGEGT. The CDR3 is made up of 18 amino acids. CDR3 sequence: CASSYSLAGGIPYNEQFF. The CDR3 DNA reads TGTGCCAGCAGTTACTCGCTAGCGGGGGGCATTCCCTACAATGAGCAGTTCTTC.

The chain links TRBV4-3 to TRBJ2-6, with D possibly TRBD1 on 6 matching bases. Trimming stripped 2 bases from V and 0 bases from J, with 17 bases between. The length of the CDR3 is 19 residues. Germline-derived CDR1 and CDR2 are LGHNA and YSLEER. CDR3 residues: CASSQPQRQATSGANVLTF. The CDR3, as DNA: TGCGCCAGCAGCCAACCCCAACGACAGGCAACCTCTGGGGCCAACGTCCTGACTTTC.

Many counts were recorded for this clonotype. The J gene is TRBJ1-5, the V gene TRBV11-2; D remains ambiguous. Germline V gene lookup returns CDR1 SGHAT and CDR2 FQNNGV. Trimming removed 0 bases from V and 6 bases from J, with 6 bases in between. The CDR3 sequence is 13 residues long. In DNA form, the CDR3 reads TGTGCCAGCAGCTTAGATCGGGTTCAGCCCCAGCATTTT. As protein: CASSLDRVQPQHF. The full variable domain, with the rest looked up from reference TRBV11-2 and TRBJ1-5, is EAGVAQSPRYKIIEKRQSVAFWCNPISGHATLYWYQQILGQGPKLLIQFQNNGVVDDSQLPKDRFSAERLKGVDSTLKIQPAKLEDSAVYLCASSLDRVQPQHFGDGTRLSIL.

This clonotype was counted a few times. V and J are TRBV5-8 and TRBJ1-5, with 8 bases aligning to TRBD1. The CDR3 spans 15 residues. Germline loops: CDR1 SGHTS, CDR2 YDEGEE. J gave up 6 bases and V 0 bases, and 5 bases lay outside the gene matches. The CDR3 spells CASSLDRGYSQPQHF. In DNA form, the CDR3 reads TGTGCCAGCAGCTTGGACAGGGGGTATAGTCAGCCCCAGCATTTT.

This clonotype was seen ten or more times. V is TRBV12-3 or TRBV12-4 and J is TRBJ2-1; D gene unclear. This CDR3 comprises 17 residues. Trimming left V 6 bases short and J 4 bases short, with 22 bases between. As DNA, the CDR3 is TGTGCCAGCAGCCCCGGTGAACAGAGTTGGGTGTACAATGAGCAGTTCTTC. It codes for CASSPGEQSWVYNEQFF.

This clonotype was detected only a few times. The chain joins TRBV5-1 to TRBJ2-5; TRBD2 matches at 11 bases. The V and J ends lost 2 bases and 1 base, in that order; junction bases with no gene match: 4. There are 16 residues in the CDR3. From germline, CDR1 is SGHRS and CDR2 YFSETQ. The CDR3 sequence is CASSFSSGGTQETQYF. The CDR3 DNA is TGCGCCAGCAGCTTCTCTAGCGGGGGGACCCAAGAGACCCAGTACTTC. The full variable domain, with the rest looked up from reference TRBV5-1 and TRBJ2-5, is KAGVTQTPRYLIKTRGQQVTLSCSPISGHRSVSWYQQTPGQGLQFLFEYFSETQRNKGNFPGRFSGRQFSNSRSEMNVSTLELGDSALYLCASSFSSGGTQETQYFGPGTRLLVL.

The table lists this clonotype with a few counts. The chain has TRBV4-1 and TRBJ1-3; no definite D call. CDR1 and CDR2 from the germline V gene are MGHRA and YSYEKL. Deletions cut 0 bases from V and 0 bases from J, with 27 bases between. The length of the CDR3 is 22 residues. This CDR3 reads CASSQETPLPRYGATSGNTIYF. CDR3 DNA sequence: TGCGCCAGCAGCCAAGAGACCCCCCTTCCCCGGTACGGTGCGACCTCTGGAAACACCATATATTTT.

This clonotype came up many times. The chain is built from TRBV7-2 and TRBJ2-1; D is uncertain. The CDR3 contains 12 residues. Germline values: CDR1 SGHTA, CDR2 FQGNSA. Trimming took off 3 bases at V and 3 bases at J, with 3 bases between the two ends. DNA for the CDR3: TGTGCCAGCAGCTTCGGCTACAATGAGCAGTTCTTC. This codes for CASSFGYNEQFF.